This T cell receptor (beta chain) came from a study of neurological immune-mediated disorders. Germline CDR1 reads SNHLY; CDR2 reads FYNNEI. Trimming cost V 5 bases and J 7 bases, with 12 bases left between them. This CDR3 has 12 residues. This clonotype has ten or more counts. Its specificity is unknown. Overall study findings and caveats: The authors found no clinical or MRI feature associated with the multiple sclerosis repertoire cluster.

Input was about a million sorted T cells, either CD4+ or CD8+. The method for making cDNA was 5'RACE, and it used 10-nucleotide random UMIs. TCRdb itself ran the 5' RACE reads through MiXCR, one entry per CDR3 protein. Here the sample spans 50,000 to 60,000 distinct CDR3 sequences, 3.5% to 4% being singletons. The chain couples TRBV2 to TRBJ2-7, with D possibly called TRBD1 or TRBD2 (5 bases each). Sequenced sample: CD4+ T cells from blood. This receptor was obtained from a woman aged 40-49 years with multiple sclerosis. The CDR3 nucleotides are TGTGCCAGCAGTTGGGACCTAGGGGAGCAGTACTTC. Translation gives CASSWDLGEQYF.